This T cell receptor (beta chain) was sequenced for a study of blood T cells in healthy people across ages. The wider study: For every two T cells, template switching captured about one barcoded beta molecule.

This clonotype has just a few counts. Its antigen is not identified. General study points: Unknown CMV status may confound age-related changes in expanded clones.

V lost 2 bases, J lost 0 bases, and 14 bases lay in between. The germline CDR1 and CDR2 sequences are SGHTA and FQGNSA. The CDR3 has 17 amino acids. A sample-barcoded 5' primer and a J-beta primer mix were used in a second PCR of roughly 6 to 11 cycles. A single record per CDR3 protein comes from TCRdb applying MiXCR to the 5' RACE reads. The sample yields hundreds of thousands of distinct CDR3 sequences, under 55% seen once. Drawing of peripheral blood yielded ten milliliters from each donor. The source of this sequence is a man in his sixties in good health. Sequenced: blood. The chain links TRBV7-2 to TRBJ1-5; D not resolved. CDR3 in amino acids: CASSLSSFLDSNQPQHF. Written as DNA, the CDR3 is TGTGCCAGCAGCTTATCGTCGTTCCTTGATAGCAATCAGCCCCAGCATTTT.